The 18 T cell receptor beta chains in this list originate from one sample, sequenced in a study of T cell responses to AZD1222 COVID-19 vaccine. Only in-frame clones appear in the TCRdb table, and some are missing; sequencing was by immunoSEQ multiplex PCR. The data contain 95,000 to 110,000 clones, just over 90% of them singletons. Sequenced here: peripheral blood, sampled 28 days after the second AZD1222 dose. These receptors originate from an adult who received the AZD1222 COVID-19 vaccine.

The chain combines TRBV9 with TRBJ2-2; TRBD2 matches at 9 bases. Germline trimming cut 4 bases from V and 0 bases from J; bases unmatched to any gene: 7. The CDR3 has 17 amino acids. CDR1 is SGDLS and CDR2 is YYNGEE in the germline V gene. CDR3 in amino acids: CASSSELAGSNTGELFF. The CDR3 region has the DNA TGTGCCAGCAGCTCTGAACTAGCGGGTTCGAACACCGGGGAGCTGTTTTTT.

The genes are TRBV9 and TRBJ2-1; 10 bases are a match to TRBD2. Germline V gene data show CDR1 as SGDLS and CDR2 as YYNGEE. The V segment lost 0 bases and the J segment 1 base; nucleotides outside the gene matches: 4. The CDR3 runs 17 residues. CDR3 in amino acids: CASSVAASGSSYNEQFF. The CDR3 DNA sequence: TGTGCCAGCAGCGTAGCGGCTAGCGGGAGTTCCTACAATGAGCAGTTCTTC.

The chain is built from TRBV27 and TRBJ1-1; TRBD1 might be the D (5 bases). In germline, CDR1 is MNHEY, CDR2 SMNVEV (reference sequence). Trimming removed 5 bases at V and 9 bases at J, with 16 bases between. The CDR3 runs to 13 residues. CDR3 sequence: CASSDNFRVKAFF. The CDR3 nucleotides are TGTGCCAGCAGTGACAACTTCAGGGTGAAAGCTTTCTTT.

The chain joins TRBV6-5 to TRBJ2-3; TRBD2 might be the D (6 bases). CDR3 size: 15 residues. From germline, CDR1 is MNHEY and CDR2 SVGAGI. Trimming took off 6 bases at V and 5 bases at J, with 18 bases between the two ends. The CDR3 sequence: CASSPGPKGGDTQYF. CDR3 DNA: TGTGCCAGCAGCCCCGGGCCCAAGGGAGGAGATACGCAGTATTTT.

In nucleotides, the CDR3 is TGCGCCAGCAGCTTCCTTAAAGGGAATCAGCCCCAGCATTTT. Amino acids: CASSFLKGNQPQHF. The chain recombines TRBV5-1 with TRBJ1-5; D uncertain. This CDR3 spans 14 amino acids. Germline CDR1 reads SGHRS; CDR2 reads YFSETQ. Trimming took 2 bases from V and 4 from J, leaving 10 bases between them.

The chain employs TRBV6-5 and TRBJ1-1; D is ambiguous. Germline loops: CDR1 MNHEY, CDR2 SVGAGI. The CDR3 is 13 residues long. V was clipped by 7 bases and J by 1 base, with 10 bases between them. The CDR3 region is CASTLYRNTEAFF. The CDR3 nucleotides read TGTGCCAGCACCCTGTATCGGAACACTGAAGCTTTCTTT.

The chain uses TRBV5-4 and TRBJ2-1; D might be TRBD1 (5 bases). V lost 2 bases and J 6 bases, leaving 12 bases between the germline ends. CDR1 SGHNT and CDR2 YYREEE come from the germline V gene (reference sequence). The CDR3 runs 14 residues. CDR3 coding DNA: TGTGCCAGCAGCTTCGCAGGGTCAGTCAATGAGCAGTTCTTC. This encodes CASSFAGSVNEQFF.

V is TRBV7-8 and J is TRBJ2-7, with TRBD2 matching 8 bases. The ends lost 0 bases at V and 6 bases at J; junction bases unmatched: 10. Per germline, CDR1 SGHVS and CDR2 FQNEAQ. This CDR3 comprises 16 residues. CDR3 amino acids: CASSLASAGVKGEQYF. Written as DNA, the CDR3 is TGTGCCAGCAGCTTAGCTTCAGCGGGAGTAAAAGGCGAGCAGTACTTC.

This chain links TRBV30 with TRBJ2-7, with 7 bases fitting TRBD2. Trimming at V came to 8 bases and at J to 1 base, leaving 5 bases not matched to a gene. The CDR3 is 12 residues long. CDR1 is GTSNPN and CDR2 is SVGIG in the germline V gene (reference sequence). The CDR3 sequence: CARGVGSYEQYF. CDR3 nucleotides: TGTGCCCGGGGGGTGGGGTCCTACGAGCAGTACTTC.

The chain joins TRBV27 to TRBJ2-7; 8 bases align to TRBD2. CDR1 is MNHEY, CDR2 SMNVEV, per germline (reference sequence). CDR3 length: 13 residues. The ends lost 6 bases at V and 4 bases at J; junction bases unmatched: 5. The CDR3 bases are TGTGCCAGCAGCCTCGCGGGAGGATACGAGCAGTACTTC. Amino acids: CASSLAGGYEQYF.

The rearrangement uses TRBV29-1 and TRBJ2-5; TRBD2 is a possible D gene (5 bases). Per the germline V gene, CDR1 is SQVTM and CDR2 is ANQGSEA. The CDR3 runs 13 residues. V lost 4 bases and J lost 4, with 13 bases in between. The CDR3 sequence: CSVAGIEGETQYF. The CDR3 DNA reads TGCAGCGTTGCGGGGATAGAGGGAGAGACCCAGTACTTC.

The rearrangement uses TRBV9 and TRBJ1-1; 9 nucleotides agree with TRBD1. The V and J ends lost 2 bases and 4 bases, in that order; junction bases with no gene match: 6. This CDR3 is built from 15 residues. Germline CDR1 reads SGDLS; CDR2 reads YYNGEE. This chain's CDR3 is CASSVRQGGGTEAFF. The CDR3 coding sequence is TGTGCCAGCAGCGTGAGACAGGGGGGTGGCACTGAAGCTTTCTTT.

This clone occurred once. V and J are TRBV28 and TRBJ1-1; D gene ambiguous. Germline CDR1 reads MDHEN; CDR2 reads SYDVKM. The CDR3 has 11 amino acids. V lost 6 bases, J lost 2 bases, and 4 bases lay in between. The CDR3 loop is CASSFNTEAFF. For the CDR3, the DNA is TGTGCCAGCAGCTTCAACACTGAAGCTTTCTTT.

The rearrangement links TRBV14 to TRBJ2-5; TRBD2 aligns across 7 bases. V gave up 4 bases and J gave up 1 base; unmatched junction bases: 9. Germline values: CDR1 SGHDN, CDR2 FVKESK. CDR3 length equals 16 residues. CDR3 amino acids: CASSPSWSGAQETQYF. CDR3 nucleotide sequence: TGTGCCAGCAGCCCTAGCTGGAGCGGGGCCCAAGAGACCCAGTACTTC.

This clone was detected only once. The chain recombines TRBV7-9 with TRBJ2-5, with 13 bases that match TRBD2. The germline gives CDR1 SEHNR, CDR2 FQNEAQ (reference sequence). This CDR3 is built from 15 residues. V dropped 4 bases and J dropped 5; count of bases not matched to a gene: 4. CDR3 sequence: CASSSGLAGPETQYF. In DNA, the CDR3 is TGTGCCAGCAGCTCGGGACTAGCGGGGCCCGAGACCCAGTACTTC.

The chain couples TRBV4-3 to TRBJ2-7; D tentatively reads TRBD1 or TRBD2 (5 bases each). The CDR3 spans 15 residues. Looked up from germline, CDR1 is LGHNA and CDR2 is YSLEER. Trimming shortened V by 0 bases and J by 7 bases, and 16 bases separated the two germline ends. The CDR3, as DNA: TGCGCCAGCAGCCAAGATGTCAGGAACGGGGCAGAGCAGTACTTC. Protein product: CASSQDVRNGAEQYF.

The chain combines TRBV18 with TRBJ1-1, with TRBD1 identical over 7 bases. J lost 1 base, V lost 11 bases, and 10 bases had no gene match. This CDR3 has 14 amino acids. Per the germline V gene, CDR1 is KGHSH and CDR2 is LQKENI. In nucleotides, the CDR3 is TGTGCCGGATTCGAGGGACAGAAGAACACTGAAGCTTTCTTT. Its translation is CAGFEGQKNTEAFF.

Written as DNA, the CDR3 is TGTGCCAGCAGGAGGGCCTCGAGGAACACTGAAGCTTTCTTT. Translation: CASRRASRNTEAFF. This sequence joins TRBV3-1 (or the pseudogene TRBV3-2) and TRBJ1-1, with unresolved D. The CDR3 has 14 amino acids. Trimming stripped 6 bases from V and 1 base from J, with 12 bases between. Germline V lookup: CDR1 LGHDT, CDR2 YNNKEL (reference sequence).